These 21 T cell receptor beta chains were all obtained from the same sample, sequenced in a study of beta chain features in type 1 diabetes. All of the isolated RNA was reverse transcribed, so expressed TCRB transcripts were sequenced. Here immunoSEQ multiplex PCR was the method, and the copy in TCRdb shows in-frame clones only, minus some. The table includes some 500,000 clones, approximately 10% detected once. Material: naive CD4+ T cells from blood. Receptors originate from a woman aged 18-29 years in good health.

The J gene is TRBJ2-5, the V gene TRBV5-4, with D perhaps TRBD2 (6 bases). Germline CDR1 SGHNT, CDR2 YYREEE (reference sequence). V lost 4 bases, J lost 5 bases, and 15 bases lay in between. The CDR3 runs 14 residues. CDR3 protein: CASSTPRDFETQYF. The CDR3 nucleotides read TGTGCCAGCAGCACACCCCGGGACTTCGAGACCCAGTACTTC.

Only a few counts were recorded for this clone. The chain links TRBV9 to TRBJ2-1, with 9 bases lining up with TRBD1. With 4 bases clipped from V and 8 bases from J, the junction kept 13 bases outside the gene matches. From germline, CDR1 is SGDLS and CDR2 YYNGEE. The CDR3 is 16 amino acids. DNA of the CDR3: TGTGCCAGCAGCCCTAGGGGGACAGGGCCCCTCGATGAGCAGTTCTTC. This gives the protein CASSPRGTGPLDEQFF.

This clone was seen a few times. The CDR3 loop reads CSATDGNEKLFF. CDR3 coding DNA: TGCAGCGCGACGGACGGTAATGAAAAACTGTTTTTT. This chain connects TRBV29-1 to TRBJ1-4, with unresolved D. The V end lost 7 bases, the J end lost 4 bases, and 10 bases lay between the germline ends. The CDR3 runs to 12 residues. In germline, CDR1 is SQVTM, CDR2 ANQGSEA.

This rearrangement joins TRBV9 to TRBJ2-1; TRBD2 might be the D (5 bases). Trimming stripped 5 bases from V and 0 bases from J, with 9 bases between. The CDR3 extends over 14 amino acids. Germline assignment: CDR1 SGDLS and CDR2 YYNGEE. CDR3 loop: CASSLASSYNEQFF. For the CDR3, the DNA is TGTGCCAGCAGTTTAGCGTCCTCCTACAATGAGCAGTTCTTC.

The chain has TRBV4-3 and TRBJ2-1, with D unresolved. Germline CDR1 reads LGHNA; CDR2 reads YSLEER. This CDR3 has 17 residues. With 0 bases removed from V and 4 bases from J, the gap between germline ends came to 16 bases. The CDR3 sequence: CASSQEWFPRRYNEQFF. The CDR3 region has the DNA TGCGCCAGCAGCCAAGAGTGGTTCCCGAGAAGATACAATGAGCAGTTCTTC.

This chain connects TRBV6-6 to TRBJ2-7; tentatively, D is TRBD1 or TRBD2 (5 bases each). The CDR3 is made up of 12 amino acids. Trimming stripped 5 bases from V and 12 bases from J, with 17 bases between. Germline V gives CDR1 MNHNY, CDR2 SVGAGI (reference sequence). The CDR3 loop reads CASSNPGTRTYF. In nucleotides, the CDR3 is TGTGCCAGCAGTAACCCCGGGACCAGGACGTACTTC.

The rearrangement uses TRBV30 and TRBJ2-3; D might be TRBD2 (5 bases). CDR3 length: 12 amino acids. The V and J ends lost 4 bases and 4 bases respectively, with 9 bases between them. The germline CDR1 and CDR2 sequences are GTSNPN and SVGIG (reference sequence). The CDR3 reads CAWTSKSDTQYF. CDR3 nucleotides: TGTGCCTGGACTAGCAAGTCAGATACGCAGTATTTT.

This clone was observed a handful of times. The CDR3 DNA is TGTGCCAGCAGCGTAGCCGGTAGGGTGCTTGAGACCCAGTACTTC. This translates into CASSVAGRVLETQYF. V usage is TRBV9 and J usage is TRBJ2-5; the D is unclear. The CDR3 length is 15 residues. Trimming stripped 0 bases from V and 5 bases from J, with 14 bases between. From germline, CDR1 is SGDLS and CDR2 YYNGEE.

The rearrangement joins TRBV7-3 to TRBJ2-5; D unresolved. Germline CDR1 reads SGHTA; CDR2 reads FQGTGA. V dropped 2 bases and J dropped 3 bases, with 7 bases sitting between them. The CDR3 consists of 13 residues. The CDR3 is CASSLEVEETQYF. As DNA, the CDR3 is TGTGCCAGCAGCTTAGAGGTGGAAGAGACCCAGTACTTC.

The chain couples TRBV18 to TRBJ1-6; 7 nucleotides match TRBD1. This CDR3 spans 15 amino acids. CDR1 is KGHSH, CDR2 LQKENI, per germline. Unmatched junction bases numbered 6, after V lost 3 bases and J lost 7 bases. CDR3 loop: CASSPSGQTNSPLHF. The CDR3 DNA reads TGTGCCAGCTCACCGTCGGGACAGACGAATTCACCCCTCCACTTT.

CDR3 residues: CASSRQGDNEQFF. CDR3 sequence (DNA): TGTGCCAGCAGTCGACAGGGTGACAATGAGCAGTTCTTC. The chain combines TRBV6-6 with TRBJ2-1, with 7 bases aligning to TRBD1. Per germline, CDR1 MNHNY and CDR2 SVGAGI (reference sequence). Unmatched junction bases numbered 3, after V lost 5 bases and J lost 5 bases. The CDR3 covers 13 residues.

This clone turned up a few times. The chain carries TRBV7-9 and TRBJ2-5; D not resolved. The germline CDR1 and CDR2 sequences are SEHNR and FQNEAQ (reference sequence). There are 14 residues in the CDR3. V dropped 5 bases and J dropped 2 bases, with 12 bases sitting between them. CDR3 loop: CASSPRVPQETQYF. The CDR3 DNA is TGTGCCAGCAGCCCTAGGGTCCCACAAGAGACCCAGTACTTC.

This clone has just a few counts. For the CDR3, the DNA is TGTGCCAGTAGAAGACTAGCGGGGGAGGCCTACAATGAGCAGTTCTTC. Translation: CASRRLAGEAYNEQFF. The rearrangement joins TRBV19 to TRBJ2-1; 12 bases agree with TRBD2. Trimming removed 6 bases from V and 2 bases from J; junction bases left unmatched: 5. Per the germline V gene, CDR1 is LNHDA and CDR2 is SQIVND (reference sequence). The length of the CDR3 is 16 residues.

This clone has a handful of counts. The gene calls are TRBV2 and TRBJ2-5; no definite D call. Germline V gene lookup returns CDR1 SNHLY and CDR2 FYNNEI. The CDR3 runs 13 residues. With 6 bases removed from V and 2 bases from J, the gap between germline ends came to 10 bases. The CDR3 nucleotides read TGTGCCAGCAGCATTGGCAAGCAAGAGACCCAGTACTTC. It translates to CASSIGKQETQYF.

This clone was counted ten times or more. The chain couples TRBV29-1 to TRBJ2-1, with D perhaps assigned TRBD1 or TRBD2 (5 bases each). The CDR3 loop spans 14 amino acids. Per the germline V gene, CDR1 is SQVTM and CDR2 is ANQGSEA. Between the trimmed V and J ends, which lost 6 bases and 2 bases, there was a span of 14 bases. The CDR3 sequence: CSVSRDRAYNEQFF. The DNA for the CDR3 is TGCAGCGTGTCCCGGGACCGCGCCTACAATGAGCAGTTCTTC.

In this sample, this clone turned up many times. The J gene is TRBJ2-1, the V gene TRBV29-1; D remains unclear. V dropped 5 bases and J dropped 2 bases, with 13 bases sitting between them. The CDR3 covers 14 residues. Germline V gives CDR1 SQVTM, CDR2 ANQGSEA. CDR3 bases: TGCAGCGTTCATGGGGTAAACCCCTACAATGAGCAGTTCTTC. Amino acids: CSVHGVNPYNEQFF.

This clone was counted a few times. CDR3 DNA: TGTGCCTGGAGTGGACTAGCGGGAGTGTCAGATACGCAGTATTTT. Encoded protein: CAWSGLAGVSDTQYF. The V call is TRBV30, the J call TRBJ2-3; 12 bases align to TRBD2. The CDR3 contains 15 residues. Germline CDR1 reads GTSNPN; CDR2 reads SVGIG (reference sequence). Trimming cost V 1 base and J 4 bases; bases outside gene matches: 3.

Only a few counts were recorded for this clone. V is TRBV10-3 and J is TRBJ2-7, with 9 positions matching TRBD1. This CDR3 region has 13 residues. Germline trimming cut 10 bases from V and 0 bases from J; bases unmatched to any gene: 4. Germline V gene data show CDR1 as ENHRY and CDR2 as SYGVKD. CDR3 in DNA: TGTGCCACCGGACAGGGGAGCTCCTACGAGCAGTACGTC. This codes for CATGQGSSYEQYV.

The chain has TRBV7-9 and TRBJ1-5; tentatively, D is TRBD1 (5 bases). Germline lookup yields CDR1 SEHNR and CDR2 FQNEAQ (reference sequence). V lost 7 bases to trimming and J lost 6 bases, with 13 bases between them. The CDR3 runs 13 residues. For the CDR3, the DNA is TGTGCCAGCACGTGGGGACTGGGTCAGCCCCAGCATTTT. This codes for CASTWGLGQPQHF.

This clone was recorded a few times. This chain connects TRBV30 to TRBJ2-5; D gene uncertain. The CDR3 covers 13 residues. Deletions cut 0 bases from V and 2 bases from J, with 7 bases between. CDR1 and CDR2 (germline): GTSNPN, SVGIG (reference sequence). CDR3 nucleotides: TGTGCCTGGAGTGTATCCGGACAAGAGACCCAGTACTTC. Translating gives CAWSVSGQETQYF. Drawing the rest from reference TRBV30 and TRBJ2-5, the complete variable domain is SQTIHQWPATLVQPVGSPLSLECTVEGTSNPNLYWYRQAAGRGLQLLFYSVGIGQISSEVPQNLSASRPQDRQFILSSKKLLLSDSGFYLCAWSVSGQETQYFGPGTRLLVL.

This sequence joins TRBV4-1 and TRBJ1-2, with D possibly matching TRBD1 (5 bases). Germline V gene data show CDR1 as MGHRA and CDR2 as YSYEKL. The CDR3 is 16 amino acids. With 5 bases removed from V and 2 bases from J, the gap between germline ends came to 18 bases. The CDR3 reads CASSYGARGTNYGYTF. The CDR3 DNA is TGCGCCAGCAGCTATGGGGCGAGAGGTACCAACTATGGCTACACCTTC.